This T cell receptor beta chain is from a study of blood T cell repertoires in COVID-19. Study in general: The United States, Italy and Spain provided the acute and convalescent COVID-19 samples.

In the original workflow: Reference gene primer amplification in the assay estimated nucleated cell counts. Data came from immunoSEQ multiplex PCR; TCRdb stores just in-frame clones and leaves some out. Clonal size and the V and J genes are those of that table, whereas D and trimming came from the DNA. The data hold under 250,000 clones, with approximately 85% observed a single time. The CDR3 runs to 14 residues. Trimming cost V 4 bases and J 6 bases; bases outside gene matches: 9. The V gene's germline CDR1 is SGHDT and CDR2 YYEEEE. Enrolled during active infection, Seattle patients were then followed longitudinally.

This clonotype was obtained from a woman between 65 and 79 years old with COVID-19, enrolled during active disease. The rearrangement joins TRBV5-6 to TRBJ1-2; 7 nucleotides line up with TRBD1. Input material: peripheral blood. The chain's CDR3 is CASSVPTGSNGYTF. The CDR3 DNA is TGTGCCAGCAGCGTACCGACAGGGTCGAATGGCTACACCTTC.